The source of this TCR beta chain is a study of OX40 agonist ivuxolimab in advanced cancers. The study's findings and limits: Among patients with partial responses at 0.1-3.0 mg/kg, clonal expansion was among the lowest. There was clonal expansion of CD4+ and CD8+ blood T cells by week 6 at 0.1 to 3.0 mg/kg.

The germline gives CDR1 SEHNR, CDR2 FQNEAQ (reference sequence). Germline trimming cut 1 base from V and 3 bases from J; bases unmatched to any gene: 2. The CDR3 totals 14 residues. Assay used: immunoSEQ multiplex PCR; TCRdb lists only in-frame clones, some missing. The sample records tens of thousands of clones, about 86% being singletons. In regard to this clone: Its antigen is unidentified.

Sequences were derived from CD4+ or CD8+ T cells sorted from blood, sampled in a trial of the OX40 agonist ivuxolimab. The clonotype originates from an adult with an advanced solid tumor such as melanoma, head and neck, liver or kidney cancer. The chain combines TRBV7-9 with TRBJ1-1, with TRBD1 matching 7 bases. The CDR3 here is CASSLGDRYTEAFF. The CDR3 DNA sequence: TGTGCCAGCAGCTTAGGGGACAGATACACTGAAGCTTTCTTT.